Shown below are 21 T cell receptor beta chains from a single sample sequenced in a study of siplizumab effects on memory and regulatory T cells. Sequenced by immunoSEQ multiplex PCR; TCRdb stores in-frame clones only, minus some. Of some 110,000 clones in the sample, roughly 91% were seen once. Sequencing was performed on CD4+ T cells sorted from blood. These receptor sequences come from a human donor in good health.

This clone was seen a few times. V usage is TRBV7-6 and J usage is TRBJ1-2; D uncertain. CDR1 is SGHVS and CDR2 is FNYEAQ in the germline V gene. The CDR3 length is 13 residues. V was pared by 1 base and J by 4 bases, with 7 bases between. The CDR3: CASSLGGGYGYTF. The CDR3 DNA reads TGTGCCAGCAGCTTAGGGGGAGGCTATGGCTACACCTTC.

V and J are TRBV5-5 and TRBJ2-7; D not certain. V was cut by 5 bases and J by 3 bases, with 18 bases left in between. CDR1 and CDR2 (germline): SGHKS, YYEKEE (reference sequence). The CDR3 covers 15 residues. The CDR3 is CASRQTVLGFYEQYF. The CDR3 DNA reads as TGTGCCAGCAGACAAACAGTGCTAGGTTTCTACGAGCAGTACTTC.

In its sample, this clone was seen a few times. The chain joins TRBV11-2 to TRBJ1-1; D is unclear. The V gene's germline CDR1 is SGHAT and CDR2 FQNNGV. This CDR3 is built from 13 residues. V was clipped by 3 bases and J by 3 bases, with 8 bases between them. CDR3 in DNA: TGTGCCAGCAGCTTTCGTCGTTACACTGAAGCTTTCTTT. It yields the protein CASSFRRYTEAFF.

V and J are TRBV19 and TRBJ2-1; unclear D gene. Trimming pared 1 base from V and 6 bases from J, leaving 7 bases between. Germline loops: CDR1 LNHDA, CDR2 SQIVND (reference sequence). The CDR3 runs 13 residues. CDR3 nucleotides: TGTGCCAGTAGTATAGGTTTAGTCAATGAGCAGTTCTTC. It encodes CASSIGLVNEQFF.

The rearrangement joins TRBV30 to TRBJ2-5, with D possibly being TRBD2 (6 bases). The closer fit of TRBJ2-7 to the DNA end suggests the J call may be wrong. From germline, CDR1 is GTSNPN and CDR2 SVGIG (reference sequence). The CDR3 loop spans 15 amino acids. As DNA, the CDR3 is TGTGCCTGGGCGGACTACTTAAGGAGCTCCTACGAGCAGTACTTC. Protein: CAWADYLRSSYEQYF.

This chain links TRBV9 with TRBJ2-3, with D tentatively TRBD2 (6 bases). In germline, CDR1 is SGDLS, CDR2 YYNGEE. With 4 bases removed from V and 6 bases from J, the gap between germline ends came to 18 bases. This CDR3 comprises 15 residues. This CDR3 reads CASSLPGVAMDTQYF. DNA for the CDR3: TGTGCCAGCAGCCTCCCGGGGGTAGCGATGGATACGCAGTATTTT.

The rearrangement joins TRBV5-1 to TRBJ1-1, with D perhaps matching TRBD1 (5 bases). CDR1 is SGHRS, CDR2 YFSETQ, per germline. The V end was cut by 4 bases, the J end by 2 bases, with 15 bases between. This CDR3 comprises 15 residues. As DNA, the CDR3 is TGCGCCAGCAGCCCACAACCCGACAGTAACACTGAAGCTTTCTTT. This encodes CASSPQPDSNTEAFF.

CDR3: CASSLRVNTGELFF. The CDR3 bases are TGTGCCAGCAGCTTAAGGGTGAACACCGGGGAGCTGTTTTTT. The rearrangement uses TRBV7-8 and TRBJ2-2; no reliable D call. Germline CDR1 reads SGHVS; CDR2 reads FQNEAQ. The CDR3 consists of 14 residues. V shed 2 bases and J shed 1 base, with 5 bases lying between them.

CDR3 sequence reads: CASSPGTSDTQYF. Here the CDR3 DNA reads TGTGCCAGCAGCCCTGGTACCTCAGATACGCAGTATTTT. V gene TRBV11-3 combines with J gene TRBJ2-3; no firm D call. Deletions cut 5 bases from V and 4 bases from J, with 10 bases between. The CDR3 has 13 residues. Germline lookup yields CDR1 SGHNT and CDR2 YENEEA.

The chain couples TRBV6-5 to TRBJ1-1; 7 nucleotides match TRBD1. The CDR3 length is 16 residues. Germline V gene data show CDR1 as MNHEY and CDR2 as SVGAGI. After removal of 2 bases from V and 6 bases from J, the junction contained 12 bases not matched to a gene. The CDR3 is CASSYAIPGGWSEAFF. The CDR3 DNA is TGTGCCAGCAGTTACGCTATTCCAGGGGGTTGGTCTGAAGCTTTCTTT.

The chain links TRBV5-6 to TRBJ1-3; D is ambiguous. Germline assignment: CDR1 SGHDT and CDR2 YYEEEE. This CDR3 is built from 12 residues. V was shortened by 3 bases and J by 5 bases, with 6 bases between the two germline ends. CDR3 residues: CASSSNRNTIYF. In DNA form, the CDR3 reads TGTGCCAGCAGCTCAAATCGAAACACCATATATTTT.

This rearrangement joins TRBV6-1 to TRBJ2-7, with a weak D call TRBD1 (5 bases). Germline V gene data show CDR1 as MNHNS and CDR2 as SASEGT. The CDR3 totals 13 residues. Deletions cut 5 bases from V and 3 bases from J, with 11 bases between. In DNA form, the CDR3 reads TGTGCCAGCAGTCTAAGGGGATACTACGAGCAGTACTTC. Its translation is CASSLRGYYEQYF.

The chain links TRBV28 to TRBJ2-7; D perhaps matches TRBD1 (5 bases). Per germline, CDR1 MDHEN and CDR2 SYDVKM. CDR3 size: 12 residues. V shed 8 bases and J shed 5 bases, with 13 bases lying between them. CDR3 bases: TGTGCCAGCTATCGCAACAGGAACGAGCAGTACTTC. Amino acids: CASYRNRNEQYF.

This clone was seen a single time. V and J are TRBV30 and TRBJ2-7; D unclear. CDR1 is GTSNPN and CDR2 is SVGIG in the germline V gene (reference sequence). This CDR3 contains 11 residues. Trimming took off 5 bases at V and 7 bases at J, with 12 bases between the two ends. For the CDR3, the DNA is TGTGCCTGGGGGCCCCTTCGGGAGCAGTACTTC. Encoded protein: CAWGPLREQYF. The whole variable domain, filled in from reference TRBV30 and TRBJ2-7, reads SQTIHQWPATLVQPVGSPLSLECTVEGTSNPNLYWYRQAAGRGLQLLFYSVGIGQISSEVPQNLSASRPQDRQFILSSKKLLLSDSGFYLCAWGPLREQYFGPGTRLTVT.

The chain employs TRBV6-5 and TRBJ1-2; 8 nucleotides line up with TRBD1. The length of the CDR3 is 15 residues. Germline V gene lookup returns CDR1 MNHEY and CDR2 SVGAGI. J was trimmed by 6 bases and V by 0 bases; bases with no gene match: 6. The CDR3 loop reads CASSYSTKTGDGYTF. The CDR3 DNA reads TGTGCCAGCAGTTACTCGACCAAGACAGGGGATGGCTACACCTTC.

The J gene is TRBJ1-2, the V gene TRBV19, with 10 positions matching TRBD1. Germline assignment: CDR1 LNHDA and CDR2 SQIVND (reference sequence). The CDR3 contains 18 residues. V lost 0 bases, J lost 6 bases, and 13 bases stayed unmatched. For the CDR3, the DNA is TGTGCCAGTAGTATAGACCTGGGACAGGGGATTCGTTGGAATGGCTACACCTTC. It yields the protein CASSIDLGQGIRWNGYTF.

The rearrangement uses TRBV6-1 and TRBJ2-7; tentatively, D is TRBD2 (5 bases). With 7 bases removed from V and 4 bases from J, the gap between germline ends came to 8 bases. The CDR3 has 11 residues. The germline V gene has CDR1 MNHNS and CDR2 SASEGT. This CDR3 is CASKEVYEQYF. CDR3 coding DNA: TGTGCCAGCAAGGAGGTTTACGAGCAGTACTTC.

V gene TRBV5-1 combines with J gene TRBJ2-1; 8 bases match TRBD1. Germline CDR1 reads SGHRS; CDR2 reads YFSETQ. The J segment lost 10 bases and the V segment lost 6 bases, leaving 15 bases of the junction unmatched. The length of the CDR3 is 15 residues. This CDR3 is CASTPDRAPNWEQFF. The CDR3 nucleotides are TGCGCCAGCACCCCGGACAGGGCTCCAAATTGGGAGCAGTTCTTC.

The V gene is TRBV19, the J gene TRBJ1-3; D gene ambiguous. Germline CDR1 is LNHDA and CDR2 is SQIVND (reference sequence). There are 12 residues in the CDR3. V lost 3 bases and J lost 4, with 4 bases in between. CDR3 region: CASSIAGNTIYF. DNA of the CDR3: TGTGCCAGTAGTATCGCCGGAAACACCATATATTTT.

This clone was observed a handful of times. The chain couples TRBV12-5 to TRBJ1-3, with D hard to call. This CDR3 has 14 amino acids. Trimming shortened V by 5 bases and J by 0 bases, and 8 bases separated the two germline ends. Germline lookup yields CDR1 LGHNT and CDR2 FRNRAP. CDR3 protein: CASGPPTSGNTIYF. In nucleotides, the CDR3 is TGTGCTAGTGGTCCCCCAACCTCTGGAAACACCATATATTTT.

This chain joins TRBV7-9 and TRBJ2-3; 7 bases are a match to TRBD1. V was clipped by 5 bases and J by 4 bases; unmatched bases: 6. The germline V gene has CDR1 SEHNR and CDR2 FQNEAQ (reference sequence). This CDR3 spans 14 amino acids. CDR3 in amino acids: CASSPGQNADTQYF. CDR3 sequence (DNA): TGTGCCAGCAGCCCGGGACAGAACGCAGATACGCAGTATTTT.